One sample yielded the 10 T cell receptor beta chains listed below, sequenced in a study of graft-versus-host responses after intestinal transplantation. TCRdb's table, derived via immunoSEQ multiplex PCR, lists solely in-frame clones and lacks some. Of around 69,000 clones listed, around 91% are singletons. These TCRs' antigens remain unknown. Source: unstimulated CD8+ T cells sorted from spleen or lymph node cells, taken before transplant. These TCRs come from a human donor who was the organ donor for an intestinal transplant.

V usage is TRBV6-5 and J usage is TRBJ1-1; 7 nucleotides agree with TRBD1. The V and J ends lost 6 bases and 1 base, in that order; junction bases with no gene match: 8. Looked up from germline, CDR1 is MNHEY and CDR2 is SVGAGI. The CDR3 contains 15 residues. CDR3 amino acids: CASSQGVVRNTEAFF. CDR3 DNA sequence: TGTGCCAGCAGCCAGGGGGTAGTTCGGAACACTGAAGCTTTCTTT.

The chain couples TRBV6-4 to TRBJ2-2; D is possibly TRBD2 (6 bases). CDR1 and CDR2 from the germline V gene are MRHNA and SNTAGT. Deletions cut 4 bases from V and 3 bases from J, with 6 bases between. The CDR3 consists of 13 residues. CDR3 in DNA: TGTGCCAGCAGTGCTAGCGACACCGGGGAGCTGTTTTTT. Amino acid sequence: CASSASDTGELFF.

This chain connects TRBV27 to TRBJ2-3, with D possibly TRBD2 on 7 matching bases. The V and J ends lost 2 bases and 8 bases respectively, with 29 bases between them. Germline assignment: CDR1 MNHEY and CDR2 SMNVEV (reference sequence). This CDR3 region has 19 residues. The DNA for the CDR3 is TGTGCCAGCAGTTTAAAAAAGGGGGGGGTAATTCTTCCCTCAGGTACGCAGTATTTT. Its translation: CASSLKKGGVILPSGTQYF.

V is TRBV29-1 and J is TRBJ2-1, with TRBD2 matching over 8 bases. The CDR3 extends over 13 amino acids. Germline lookup yields CDR1 SQVTM and CDR2 ANQGSEA. V lost 4 bases to trimming and J lost 8 bases; unmatched junction nucleotides: 7. The CDR3 region has the DNA TGCAGCGTTGTGGCCGGGGGGGGTTATGAGCAGTTCTTC. This codes for CSVVAGGGYEQFF.

The V and J genes are TRBV6-5 and TRBJ1-2, with D tentatively TRBD1 (5 bases). The CDR3 is made up of 14 amino acids. V lost 6 bases and J lost 2, with 13 bases in between. The germline gives CDR1 MNHEY, CDR2 SVGAGI. The CDR3 DNA reads TGTGCCAGCAGACCAGGGACTAGGAACTATGGCTACACCTTC. Translating gives CASRPGTRNYGYTF.

The V gene is TRBV10-2, the J gene TRBJ2-2; D unresolved. The CDR3 extends over 13 amino acids. The V and J ends lost 8 bases and 4 bases respectively, with 11 bases between them. Germline V lookup: CDR1 WSHSY, CDR2 SAAADI. The CDR3 nucleotides are TGCGCCAGCGGTTTACAAATCACCGGGGAGCTGTTTTTT. Translating gives CASGLQITGELFF.

J is TRBJ1-5 and V is TRBV2, with 7 bases fitting TRBD1. This CDR3 comprises 15 residues. Per the germline V gene, CDR1 is SNHLY and CDR2 is FYNNEI. V was clipped by 2 bases and J by 3 bases; unmatched bases: 4. The CDR3 DNA is TGTGCCAGCAGTGAAACGACAGGGAACAATCAGCCCCAGCATTTT. Protein: CASSETTGNNQPQHF.

The chain couples TRBV4-2 to TRBJ2-2, with D possibly matching TRBD2 (6 bases). Trimming cost V 1 base and J 7 bases, with 7 bases left between them. This CDR3 is built from 13 residues. Germline V gene data show CDR1 as LGHNA and CDR2 as YNFKEQ. The CDR3 nucleotides are TGTGCCAGCAGCCAAGGGGGGGTCGGGGAGCTGTTTTTT. Amino acids: CASSQGGVGELFF.

The chain couples TRBV14 to TRBJ1-1; D may be TRBD1 (6 bases). The V end was cut by 4 bases, the J end by 6 bases, with 9 bases between. The CDR3 has 12 amino acids. CDR1 is SGHDN and CDR2 is FVKESK in the germline V gene. CDR3 protein: CASSLTGPEAFF. Here the CDR3 DNA reads TGTGCCAGCAGCCTAACAGGGCCTGAAGCTTTCTTT. Together with reference TRBV14 and TRBJ1-1, the CDR3 gives the full variable domain: EAGVTQFPSHSVIEKGQTVTLRCDPISGHDNLYWYRRVMGKEIKFLLHFVKESKQDESGMPNNRFLAERTGGTYSTLKVQPAELEDSGVYFCASSLTGPEAFFGQGTRLTVV.

The chain joins TRBV10-3 to TRBJ1-1; 7 bases line up with TRBD1. The CDR3 totals 15 residues. Looked up from germline, CDR1 is ENHRY and CDR2 is SYGVKD. The V segment lost 8 bases and the J segment 3 bases; nucleotides outside the gene matches: 12. The CDR3 reads CAIGPGTVRDTEAFF. CDR3 nucleotides: TGTGCCATCGGTCCCGGGACAGTTAGGGACACTGAAGCTTTCTTT.